This T cell receptor beta chain was recorded in a study of blood T cell repertoires in COVID-19. Study background: Whether acute or convalescent, the COVID-19 samples came from the United States, Italy and Spain. The cDNA or gDNA used as material had been derived from T cells, B-cell-depleted T cells, or PBMCs.

This CDR3 has 13 residues. The V gene's germline CDR1 is MDHEN and CDR2 SYDVKM. With V trimmed by 7 bases and J by 4 bases, 6 bases remained unmatched. Methods used by the authors: Nucleated cell counts were estimated from reference gene primer amplification. Sequencing used immunoSEQ multiplex PCR; TCRdb keeps in-frame clones, though not all of them. V and J calls and clone size are those listed in that table; D and trimming were worked out from the DNA. This table holds around 80,000 clones, around 80% found once. The origin of this receptor is a man in his 60s with acute or convalescent COVID-19. The sequencing input was peripheral blood. This chain connects TRBV28 to TRBJ2-7; 8 bases agree with TRBD1. The CDR3 region has the DNA TGTGCCAGCACCCGGACAGGGAGGTACGAGCAGTACTTC. Translated: CASTRTGRYEQYF.